Included here is one TCR beta chain sequence, with context. This clonotype has a count of ten or more. Its antigen remains unidentified. One base away there is no much larger clone; base qualities are not given. The CDR3 covers 13 residues, taking in both the cysteine and the phenylalanine. Only the CDR3 portion is preserved as DNA: 39 bases, with reading frame beginning at the first base. Trimming accounts for 6 bases at V and 0 bases at J, while the number of junction bases matched to no gene is 2. CDR1 MNHNS and CDR2 SASEGT were looked up in the germline V gene. This sample stems from a study of glioma-infiltrating T cells (dated by TCRdb to about 2016). About the full investigation: Low-grade gliomas were WHO grade II oligodendrogliomas or astrocytomas, and glioblastomas were WHO grade IV tumors sampled at initial rather than recurrent diagnosis. Dexamethasone was administered to glioma patients for six or fewer days before surgery. Blood libraries targeted about 4.5- to 10-fold sequencing coverage of 750,000 to 1,000,000 peripheral T cells. The study sequenced TCR alpha- and beta-chain repertoires from glioma tissue, from non-neoplastic brain tissue and from matched peripheral blood mononuclear cells. To gauge divergence between tissue and blood T-cell populations, every tissue-infiltrating repertoire was compared against the peripheral blood repertoire from the same patient. The paired cohort comprised three low-grade glioma patients, 8 or 9 primary glioblastoma patients and three non-glioma patients contributing non-neoplastic brain tissue.

The paper as a whole reports these results and caveats: Patients with low tissue-blood divergence were marked by a signature set of shared blood CDR3 motifs, and this signature set was depleted in highly divergent patients. VJ-independent divergence between tissue and blood was found to be below expectation in non-neoplastic patients but above expectation in all gliomas, particularly low-grade gliomas. The group comparisons were based on small numbers of patients: three non-neoplastic, three low-grade glioma and fewer than ten glioblastoma patients. Only a very small number of CDR3 sequences turned up in both tissue and blood, a result put down to high CDR3 diversity combined with limited sampling.

Immediately after resection, surgical brain or tumor specimens were cryofrozen in liquid nitrogen, with peripheral blood cells collected concurrently. TCR alpha and beta CDR3 regions were amplified with the iRepertoire nested amplicon-rescue multiplex PCR (arm-PCR) platform from RNA. The input for one-step reverse transcription and amplification was roughly 100-400 ng of tissue mRNA or PBMC total RNA. Following bead purification, Illumina adapters were added through a secondary multiplex PCR, and the libraries were then gel-purified between 200 and 400 bp. Demultiplexing relied on internal 6-nucleotide barcodes carried by the libraries. Sequencing of libraries was performed on an Illumina MiSeq with 2x220 or 2x250 nucleotide paired-end reads. The original methods were these. Paired reads were merged using FLASH 1.2.11 and aligned with BWA-MEM to the GRCh37 human genome, and TRA and TRB reads were then extracted. For V and J assignment, an IMGT-derived reference of cassette sequences and CDR3 motifs that included pseudogenes was used. Three-frame translation of reads was performed, and productive CDR3s were defined as those with a C...FGXG motif and no stop codons. A clonotype was defined as a unique combination of a V-J cassette pair and a CDR3 amino acid sequence. Reads were filtered by Hamming distance, thresholded by each sample's sequence error rate in mapped regions. In-frame beta chains were kept once TCRdb had trimmed the public reads at Q25 with fastp and called clones with MiXCR. CDR3 protein sequences are deduplicated, and each keeps its most common genes and DNA. TCRdb's processing, not the authors' own work, is the source of the V and J calls. Counted in this sample were about 400,000 distinct CDR3 sequences; about two fifths of them appeared once. The top ten hold around 11% of the sample.

Sequencing was performed on glioma tissue, nonneoplastic brain tissue, or PBMCs (not recorded which). This receptor chain uses TRBV6-1 and TRBJ2-7; the central 7 bases match TRBD1. The TCR sequence derives from a human donor with low-grade glioma or glioblastoma, undergoing nonglioma brain surgery, or in good health (not recorded which). CDR3 sequence: CASSGTVSYEQYF. The DNA is as follows: TGTGCCAGCAGCGGGACAGTCTCCTACGAGCAGTACTTC.